This TCR beta chain was profiled in a study of identical twins. TCRdb redid the calling of the 5' RACE reads with MiXCR, one entry per CDR3 protein. The sample lists approximately 590,000 distinct CDR3 sequences, 9.6% occurring once. J was trimmed by 3 bases and V by 3 bases; bases with no gene match: 7. The CDR3 covers 15 residues. Germline V CDR1 and CDR2: MNHEY, SVGEGT. The sample also formed part of further work on yellow fever vaccine responses in identical twins.

This chain links TRBV6-2 or TRBV6-3 with TRBJ1-1; 7 positions agree with TRBD1. The specimen was PBMCs. The source of this sequence is a woman younger than 35 in good health. This CDR3 is CASSYDRVRDTEAFF. CDR3 in DNA: TGTGCCAGCAGTTATGACAGGGTTCGGGACACTGAAGCTTTCTTT.